The rows below give T cell receptor beta chains drawn from one sample of a study of OX40 agonist ivuxolimab in advanced cancers. Sequenced by immunoSEQ multiplex PCR; TCRdb stores in-frame clones only, minus some. Of about 71,000 clones in the sample, about 90% were seen once. The specimen was CD4+ or CD8+ T cells sorted from blood, collected in a trial of the OX40 agonist ivuxolimab. The receptors stem from an adult with an advanced solid tumor such as melanoma, head and neck, liver or kidney cancer. Each CDR3 is given with its conserved first and last residue. A D gene is named only where the DNA matches it firmly. Rows may omit the clone size; those that give it use once, few, many or a size class.

CDR3nt,CDR3aa,d_gene,abundance,len,v_gene,j_gene
TGCAGCGTTGCTACAGGGGTCCAGTGGTACGAGCAGTACTTC,CSVATGVQWYEQYF,TRBD1,NA,14,TRBV29-1,TRBJ2-7
TGTGCCAGCAGCTTTGGGGTTGAGCAGTTCTTC,CASSFGVEQFF,NA,NA,11,TRBV7-3,TRBJ2-1
TGTGCCAGCAGCTTGGTCCGGGACAGGGACTACGAGCAGTACTTC,CASSLVRDRDYEQYF,TRBD1,NA,15,TRBV5-6,TRBJ2-7
TGTGCCAGCAGTTCCAGGGAGAGCTCCTACGAGCAGTACTTC,CASSSRESSYEQYF,NA,once,14,TRBV28,TRBJ2-7
TGTGCCAGCAGAGGGGGCGCGGATGAGCAGTTCTTC,CASRGGADEQFF,TRBD1,NA,12,TRBV6-5,TRBJ2-1
TGTGCCTGGAGTGAGGGAGTTGGAGGCTATGGCTACACCTTC,CAWSEGVGGYGYTF,NA,NA,14,TRBV30,TRBJ1-2
TGTGCCAGCAGTGACCAACAAGATACGCAGTATTTT,CASSDQQDTQYF,NA,few,12,TRBV6-4,TRBJ2-3
TGTGCCAGCTCACCATGGGACAGGGGGCATACAGATACGCAGTATTTT,CASSPWDRGHTDTQYF,TRBD1,NA,16,TRBV18,TRBJ2-3
TGTGCCTGGAGTGAGGTAGCGGGAGGGGATACGCAGTATTTT,CAWSEVAGGDTQYF,TRBD2,NA,14,TRBV30,TRBJ2-3
TGTGCCAGCAGCCCCGGGACAGCAGAAGCTTTCTTT,CASSPGTAEAFF,TRBD1,few,12,TRBV4-2,TRBJ1-1
TGTGCCAGCAGACTACTAGCGGGAGGGTTCAATGAGCAGTTCTTC,CASRLLAGGFNEQFF,TRBD2,NA,15,TRBV7-8,TRBJ2-1
TGTGCCAGCAGCCAAGGGACCGAGACCCAGTACTTC,CASSQGTETQYF,NA,NA,12,TRBV7-8,TRBJ2-5
TGTGCCAGCAGTTACGAAGTCCGGGACGAGCAGTACTTC,CASSYEVRDEQYF,NA,NA,13,TRBV6-6,TRBJ2-7
TGCGCCAGCAGCCGCTCAGCGGGAGGGGAGACCCAGTACTTC,CASSRSAGGETQYF,TRBD2,NA,14,TRBV4-1,TRBJ2-5
TGTGCCAGTAGTATAACCTTCTTAGGTAGCGGGGCAAACACCGGGGAGCTGTTTTTT,CASSITFLGSGANTGELFF,TRBD2,NA,19,TRBV19,TRBJ2-2
TGTGCCAGCAGCTCGGAGGACACTGAAGCTTTCTTT,CASSSEDTEAFF,NA,few,12,TRBV7-9,TRBJ1-1
TGTGCCAGCAGTTCTACAGGGGGTGGGAGAGCCCAGCATTTT,CASSSTGGGRAQHF,TRBD1,once,14,TRBV27,TRBJ1-5
TGTGCCAGCAGTTTTGTGGACTCTGAGACCCAGTACTTC,CASSFVDSETQYF,NA,NA,13,TRBV27,TRBJ2-5
TGCGCCAGCAGCACCCAAAGAGGCCTGAACACTGAAGCTTTCTTT,CASSTQRGLNTEAFF,NA,NA,15,TRBV4-3,TRBJ1-1
TGTGCCAGCAGTCTAATCTTCGACGAGGGAAATCAGCCCCAGCATTTT,CASSLIFDEGNQPQHF,NA,once,16,TRBV28,TRBJ1-5
TGTGCCAGCAGCTCACAAAAGGGACTTCAAGAGACCCAGTACTTC,CASSSQKGLQETQYF,NA,NA,15,TRBV7-8,TRBJ2-5
TGTGCCAGTACCACACTCCAGGGCCCATATAGCAATCAGCCCCAGCATTTT,CASTTLQGPYSNQPQHF,NA,NA,17,TRBV19,TRBJ1-5
TGTGCCAGCAGCTTCAAATACCAAGAGACCCAGTACTTC,CASSFKYQETQYF,NA,NA,13,TRBV5-4,TRBJ2-5
TGTGCCAGCAGGGAGGACAGTTGGACTGAAGCTTTCTTT,CASREDSWTEAFF,NA,few,13,TRBV2,TRBJ1-1
TGTGCCAGCAGCCCACAGACGGACTACAATGAGCAGTTCTTC,CASSPQTDYNEQFF,NA,NA,14,TRBV13,TRBJ2-1
TGTGCCAGCAGCTTAGCGCCCCTCTACGAGCAGTACTTC,CASSLAPLYEQYF,NA,once,13,TRBV11-2,TRBJ2-7
TGTGCCAGCAGTCCGGGGGTCGCCGGGGAGCTGTTTTTT,CASSPGVAGELFF,NA,NA,13,TRBV28,TRBJ2-2
TGCGCCAGCAGCCAAAGCGGGAGTCTGTACAATGAGCAGTTCTTC,CASSQSGSLYNEQFF,TRBD2,once,15,TRBV4-1,TRBJ2-1
TGTGCCAGCAGCGTAGGCGAAGGGGTCCAAGAGACCCAGTACTTC,CASSVGEGVQETQYF,NA,NA,15,TRBV9,TRBJ2-5
TGCGCCAGCAGTGAGACAGGGGGTCCCACCGGGGAGCTGTTTTTT,CASSETGGPTGELFF,TRBD1,NA,15,TRBV10-2,TRBJ2-2
TGTGCCAGCAGCACCCGGGACAGGGATTTCTCCGGGGAGCTGTTTTTT,CASSTRDRDFSGELFF,TRBD1,NA,16,TRBV9,TRBJ2-2
TGTGCCAGCAGCCCGGGACTAGTAGAGACCCAGTACTTC,CASSPGLVETQYF,TRBD2,NA,13,TRBV13,TRBJ2-5
TGTGCCAGCAACTGGGCAGTGGGAACCTCAGATACGCAGTATTTT,CASNWAVGTSDTQYF,NA,once,15,TRBV28,TRBJ2-3
TGTGCCAGCAGTTTTGAAGGGACAGAATTGGACGAGCAGTACTTC,CASSFEGTELDEQYF,TRBD1,NA,15,TRBV27,TRBJ2-7
TGTGCCAGCAGCTTGGATCCGGGCCAGGATGAAAAACTGTTTTTT,CASSLDPGQDEKLFF,NA,NA,15,TRBV5-6,TRBJ1-4
TGTGCCAGCTCGGAGAAGGGGGAGAGGTTCTTAAATGAGCAGTTCTTC,CASSEKGERFLNEQFF,NA,once,16,TRBV27,TRBJ2-1
TGTGCCAGTAGTATAGGTCCGACTAGCGGGAGTTTCACAGATACGCAGTATTTT,CASSIGPTSGSFTDTQYF,TRBD2,once,18,TRBV19,TRBJ2-3
TGTGCCAGCAGCTTGGGCAGGGTGGCTGGAAACACCATATATTTT,CASSLGRVAGNTIYF,NA,NA,15,TRBV7-6,TRBJ1-3
TGTGCCAGCAGCATGACAGGGGACTTTAATCAGCCCCAGCATTTT,CASSMTGDFNQPQHF,TRBD1,once,15,TRBV7-9,TRBJ1-5
TGTGCCAGCAGACGGGAGGGGACCGAGAACACCGGGGAGCTGTTTTTT,CASRREGTENTGELFF,TRBD2,NA,16,TRBV5-4,TRBJ2-2
TGTGCCAGCAGCCAAGATTGGGCCAACTACGAGCAGTACTTC,CASSQDWANYEQYF,NA,NA,14,TRBV14,TRBJ2-7
TGTGCCAGCAGCTTATCCCCAGCCCCCTACGAGCAGTACTTC,CASSLSPAPYEQYF,NA,NA,14,TRBV7-9,TRBJ2-7
TGCAGCGTTGAGGGGCTGGAGGTCTCCTACAATGAGCAGTTCTTC,CSVEGLEVSYNEQFF,NA,NA,15,TRBV29-1,TRBJ2-1
TGTGCCAGCAGTACTTGGGACACCGGGGAGCTGTTTTTT,CASSTWDTGELFF,NA,NA,13,TRBV6-5,TRBJ2-2
TGTGCCAGCAGTGAACTTACAGGGGGCTATTCCTACGAGCAGTACTTC,CASSELTGGYSYEQYF,TRBD1,NA,16,TRBV6-1,TRBJ2-7